This TCR beta chain comes out of a study of T cells in Graves' hyperthyroidism and ophthalmopathy. Study-wide points: Within blood appeared most thyroid clonotypes that had expanded above 0.001.

CDR1 is KGHDR, CDR2 SFDVKD, per germline. Trimming stripped 1 base from V and 4 bases from J, with 12 bases between. CDR3 length: 15 amino acids. About this clonotype itself: Its target is not known.

Template material for amplifying TCR beta CDR3 regions consisted of RNA transcripts. HTBI primers drove first-round RT-PCR of the TCR CDR3. TCRdb reanalysed the multiplex PCR reads using MiXCR and keeps one entry per CDR3 protein. The sample records 300,000 to 450,000 distinct CDR3 sequences, around 14% being singletons. The chain couples TRBV24-1 to TRBJ2-5; D tentatively reads TRBD1 or TRBD2 (5 bases each). Sequenced material: blood. This receptor was identified in a woman aged 25 to 39 with Graves' hyperthyroidism. CDR3: CATSDFRDGRETQYF. Here the CDR3 DNA reads TGTGCCACCAGTGATTTTCGGGACGGCCGAGAGACCCAGTACTTC.